This passage covers 4 T cell receptor beta chains from one sample sequenced in a study of metastatic and nonmetastatic thyroid tumors. TCRdb reprocessed the PCR reads using MiXCR. The data contain 53,000 or so clones, approximately 22% of them singletons. The entire patient cohort was treatment-naive prior to thyroid surgery. The sample consisted of blood. Source of these receptors: a female donor with papillary thyroid cancer or a benign thyroid nodule (not recorded which). Some clones in this sample may be carry-over from other donors' samples.

This clone was seen at least ten times. The V call is TRBV3-1, the J call TRBJ2-7; no firm D call. The CDR3 totals 10 residues. Germline-derived CDR1 and CDR2 are LGHDT and YNNKEL (reference sequence). V lost 4 bases, J lost 8 bases, and 6 bases lay in between. CDR3 bases: TGTGCCAGCAGCCCCCGGCAGCAGTACTTC. This codes for CASSPRQQYF.

This clone was counted at least ten times. The V and J genes are TRBV3-1 and TRBJ2-1, with unresolved D. The V gene lost 5 bases and the J gene lost 6 bases, with 14 bases spanning the gap. Germline loops: CDR1 LGHDT, CDR2 YNNKEL (reference sequence). The CDR3 runs to 14 residues. The CDR3 spells CASSNYGIPNEQFF. The DNA for the CDR3 is TGTGCCAGCAGCAACTATGGCATCCCCAATGAGCAGTTCTTC.

This clone was picked up many times. The rearrangement uses TRBV11-2 and TRBJ2-1; D is unresolved. Per the germline V gene, CDR1 is SGHAT and CDR2 is FQNNGV. The V and J ends lost 5 bases and 3 bases respectively, with 11 bases between them. The CDR3 is 14 amino acids. CDR3 sequence (DNA): TGTGCCAGCAGCATCCAACGACTCTACAATGAGCAGTTCTTC. This sequence encodes CASSIQRLYNEQFF.

Many counts were recorded for this clone. The gene calls are TRBV20-1 and TRBJ2-7; the match to TRBD2 covers 8 bases. In germline, CDR1 is DFQATT, CDR2 SNEGSKA (reference sequence). This CDR3 is 14 amino acids long. V lost 3 bases and J lost 2; bases outside the gene matches: 6. The chain's CDR3 is CSASKAGVPYEQYF. CDR3 coding DNA: TGCAGTGCTAGCAAAGCGGGAGTCCCCTACGAGCAGTACTTC.